The 8 T cell receptor beta chains presented below share a single source sample, sequenced in a study of OX40 agonist ivuxolimab in advanced cancers. Libraries were prepared by immunoSEQ multiplex PCR; TCRdb keeps only in-frame clonotypes and omits some of them. The sample yields tens of thousands of clones, 85% seen once. The sample consisted of CD4+ or CD8+ T cells sorted from blood, taken in a trial of the OX40 agonist ivuxolimab. These receptors all come from an adult with an advanced solid tumor such as melanoma, head and neck, liver or kidney cancer.

The chain uses TRBV2 and TRBJ2-5, with 15 nucleotides matching TRBD2. The germline CDR1 and CDR2 sequences are SNHLY and FYNNEI. After removal of 5 bases from V and 5 bases from J, the junction contained 9 bases not matched to a gene. This CDR3 has 17 residues. Written as DNA, the CDR3 is TGTGCCAGCAGTTCCGGGACTAGCGGGGGGTGGAGGGAGACCCAGTACTTC. Its translation is CASSSGTSGGWRETQYF.

V usage is TRBV7-6 and J usage is TRBJ1-5; D possibly corresponds to TRBD1 (5 bases). The germline V gene has CDR1 SGHVS and CDR2 FNYEAQ. This CDR3 region has 15 residues. V was clipped by 5 bases and J by 1 base, with 12 bases between them. The CDR3 protein is CASSPGTGSNQPQHF. The CDR3 nucleotides read TGTGCCAGCAGCCCAGGGACTGGCAGCAATCAGCCCCAGCATTTT.

This sequence joins TRBV7-2 and TRBJ1-1, with unresolved D. Deletions cut 1 base from V and 1 base from J, with 10 bases between. This CDR3 contains 15 residues. In germline, CDR1 is SGHTA, CDR2 FQGNSA. DNA for the CDR3: TGTGCCAGCAGCTTAGACGGAGGGTGGAACACTGAAGCTTTCTTT. Its protein is CASSLDGGWNTEAFF.

The chain has TRBV7-9 and TRBJ1-2; D call uncertain. The CDR3 sequence is 16 residues long. From germline, CDR1 is SEHNR and CDR2 FQNEAQ (reference sequence). The V end was cut by 5 bases, the J end by 1 base, with 17 bases between. The chain's CDR3 is CASSAGPSSGNYGYTF. The CDR3 DNA reads TGTGCCAGCAGCGCGGGTCCCTCCTCTGGTAACTATGGCTACACCTTC.

The sample holds one count of this clone. The chain combines TRBV4-2 with TRBJ2-1; 11 bases are a match to TRBD2. J was trimmed by 6 bases and V by 0 bases; bases with no gene match: 4. Germline V gene sequence: CDR1 LGHNA, CDR2 YNFKEQ. This CDR3 has 16 amino acids. The CDR3 DNA sequence: TGTGCCAGCAGCCAAGATTTTAGCGGGGGGGCCAATGAGCAGTTCTTC. It codes for CASSQDFSGGANEQFF.

The J gene is TRBJ2-3, the V gene TRBV2, with unresolved D. The ends were cut back, 6 bases at V and 5 bases at J, with 24 bases in the middle. Per germline, CDR1 SNHLY and CDR2 FYNNEI. This CDR3 is 17 amino acids long. The CDR3 DNA follows: TGTGCCAGCAGCCACCTGATCACGATAGCCTTAAGAGATACGCAGTATTTT. Translation gives CASSHLITIALRDTQYF.

This chain joins TRBV4-3 and TRBJ1-2, with 8 positions matching TRBD1. J lost 13 bases, V lost 2 bases, and 12 bases had no gene match. This CDR3 has 14 amino acids. Germline assignment: CDR1 LGHNA and CDR2 YSLEER. For the CDR3, the DNA is TGCGCCAGCAGCCAAACCAGGGGGCTCAGTCACTCCACCTTC. Translated: CASSQTRGLSHSTF.

The chain recombines TRBV9 with TRBJ2-1; possible D gene TRBD2, 6 bases. V gave up 2 bases and J gave up 6 bases, with 18 bases separating them. The CDR3 has 16 amino acids. The V gene's germline CDR1 is SGDLS and CDR2 YYNGEE. The CDR3 sequence: CASSVDGGVSPNEQFF. The CDR3 DNA is TGTGCCAGCAGCGTCGACGGCGGGGTGAGCCCCAATGAGCAGTTCTTC.